The rows below give T cell receptor beta chains drawn from one sample of a study of cytomegalovirus exposure and HLA in healthy donors. Sequenced by immunoSEQ multiplex PCR; TCRdb stores in-frame clones only, minus some. The table shows approximately 91,000 clones, with about two thirds occurring only once. The sample was PBMCs. These TCRs come from a female donor in good health and CMV-seronegative. CDR3s include the opening cysteine and the closing phenylalanine or tryptophan. Fields, in order: clone size, J gene, D gene, V gene, CDR3 DNA, CDR3 protein. A D gene is named only where the DNA matches it firmly. The listing skips clone size in some rows; elsewhere it reads once, few, many or a size class.

clone size: once; J gene: TRBJ2-1; D gene: TRBD2; V gene: TRBV30; CDR3 DNA: TGTGCCTGGAACAGGCTAGCGGGGTACGGGACCACTCAGTTCTTC; CDR3 protein: CAWNRLAGYGTTQFF
clone size: .; J gene: TRBJ2-7; D gene: TRBD2; V gene: TRBV27; CDR3 DNA: TGTGCCAGCAGCTCCTTCCCTCTAGCGGGAGCCTACGAGCAGTACTTC; CDR3 protein: CASSSFPLAGAYEQYF
clone size: few; J gene: TRBJ2-7; D gene: .; V gene: TRBV6-1; CDR3 DNA: TGTGCCAGCAGGGACTATGAATACGAGCAGTACTTC; CDR3 protein: CASRDYEYEQYF
clone size: few; J gene: TRBJ2-3; D gene: TRBD2; V gene: TRBV5-8; CDR3 DNA: TGTGCCAGCAGCTCGGGGGAGGCTAGCGGTACAGATACGCAGTATTTT; CDR3 protein: CASSSGEASGTDTQYF
clone size: .; J gene: TRBJ1-5; D gene: TRBD1; V gene: TRBV5-1; CDR3 DNA: TGCGCCAGCAGCAAAACAGGGGGGGATCAGCCCCAGCATTTT; CDR3 protein: CASSKTGGDQPQHF
clone size: once; J gene: TRBJ2-2; D gene: .; V gene: TRBV30; CDR3 DNA: TGTGCCTGGAAAGTGAGCGGGGAGCTGTTTTTT; CDR3 protein: CAWKVSGELFF
clone size: few; J gene: TRBJ2-3; D gene: .; V gene: TRBV11-2; CDR3 DNA: TGTGCCAGCAGCTCCACTACCAGTTGGGAGGCAGATACGCAGTATTTT; CDR3 protein: CASSSTTSWEADTQYF
clone size: .; J gene: TRBJ2-1; D gene: .; V gene: TRBV7-6; CDR3 DNA: TGTGCCAGCAGCCCCGACAGAAGCTCCTACAATGAGCAGTTCTTC; CDR3 protein: CASSPDRSSYNEQFF
clone size: .; J gene: TRBJ2-2; D gene: TRBD2; V gene: TRBV5-4; CDR3 DNA: TGTGCCAGCAGCTCGGGGACTAGCGGGGGGTTTACCGGGGAGCTGTTTTTT; CDR3 protein: CASSSGTSGGFTGELFF
clone size: .; J gene: TRBJ2-7; D gene: TRBD1; V gene: TRBV29-1; CDR3 DNA: TGCAGCGTTGAAGATGGGACAGGGGGGACCTACGAGCAGTACTTC; CDR3 protein: CSVEDGTGGTYEQYF
clone size: .; J gene: TRBJ2-3; D gene: .; V gene: TRBV6-5; CDR3 DNA: TGTGCCAGCAGTTATGCGATTTCAGCGTTGGATACGCAGTATTTT; CDR3 protein: CASSYAISALDTQYF
clone size: .; J gene: TRBJ1-6; D gene: TRBD1; V gene: TRBV2; CDR3 DNA: TGTGCCAGCGGACAGGGGGTTGGTTCACCCCTCCACTTT; CDR3 protein: CASGQGVGSPLHF
clone size: .; J gene: TRBJ1-4; D gene: TRBD1; V gene: TRBV7-8; CDR3 DNA: TGTGCCAGCAGCGACTACGACAGGGGGGATGAAAAACTGTTTTTT; CDR3 protein: CASSDYDRGDEKLFF
clone size: .; J gene: TRBJ1-2; D gene: .; V gene: TRBV7-2; CDR3 DNA: TGTGCCAGCAGCTTTGAGAACTATGGCTACACCTTC; CDR3 protein: CASSFENYGYTF
clone size: .; J gene: TRBJ2-3; D gene: .; V gene: TRBV2; CDR3 DNA: TGTGCCAGCAGTACCACAGGGAGTACGCAGTATTTT; CDR3 protein: CASSTTGSTQYF
clone size: .; J gene: TRBJ1-1; D gene: TRBD1; V gene: TRBV15; CDR3 DNA: TGTGCCACCATGACACGACAGGGGGTAAAAACTGAAGCTTTCTTT; CDR3 protein: CATMTRQGVKTEAFF
clone size: .; J gene: TRBJ2-3; D gene: .; V gene: TRBV5-4; CDR3 DNA: TGTGCCAGCAGCTTTAAAGATACGCAGTATTTT; CDR3 protein: CASSFKDTQYF
clone size: .; J gene: TRBJ1-1; D gene: .; V gene: TRBV2; CDR3 DNA: TGTGCCAGCAGTGAGGGCCCGGCTGAAGCTTTCTTT; CDR3 protein: CASSEGPAEAFF
clone size: .; J gene: TRBJ1-3; D gene: .; V gene: TRBV9; CDR3 DNA: TGTGCCAGCAGCACTAACCTAAACACCATATATTTT; CDR3 protein: CASSTNLNTIYF
clone size: .; J gene: TRBJ1-2; D gene: .; V gene: TRBV5-6; CDR3 DNA: TGTGCCAGCAGCCTCCAACAGGGCATCAGCTATGGCTACACCTTC; CDR3 protein: CASSLQQGISYGYTF
clone size: .; J gene: TRBJ2-1; D gene: TRBD2; V gene: TRBV7-9; CDR3 DNA: TGTGCCAGCAGCTTATGGATCGGTAGACTAGCGGGATCCAATGAGCAGTTCTTC; CDR3 protein: CASSLWIGRLAGSNEQFF
clone size: .; J gene: TRBJ1-6; D gene: TRBD1; V gene: TRBV5-6; CDR3 DNA: TGTGCCAGCAGCTTGTGGGACAGGGAAAATTCACCCCTCCACTTT; CDR3 protein: CASSLWDRENSPLHF
clone size: .; J gene: TRBJ2-7; D gene: .; V gene: TRBV2; CDR3 DNA: TGTGCCAGTCTCTCCCTAGGGAGGACCTACGAGCAGTACTTC; CDR3 protein: CASLSLGRTYEQYF
clone size: .; J gene: TRBJ1-2; D gene: .; V gene: TRBV11-2; CDR3 DNA: TGTGCCAGCAGCTTAGGGGGCAGTAGCTATGGCTACACCTTC; CDR3 protein: CASSLGGSSYGYTF
clone size: .; J gene: TRBJ1-5; D gene: .; V gene: TRBV9; CDR3 DNA: TGTGCCAGCAGCGAGGGAGTTAGCAATCAGCCCCAGCATTTT; CDR3 protein: CASSEGVSNQPQHF
clone size: .; J gene: TRBJ1-3; D gene: .; V gene: TRBV7-8; CDR3 DNA: TGTGCCAGCAGCTTAGTACGGGGGGCCTCAACCCAAAACACCATATATTTT; CDR3 protein: CASSLVRGASTQNTIYF
clone size: few; J gene: TRBJ1-2; D gene: TRBD1; V gene: TRBV7-9; CDR3 DNA: TGTGCCAGCACCCTACAGGGGAATGGCTACACCTTC; CDR3 protein: CASTLQGNGYTF
clone size: .; J gene: TRBJ1-2; D gene: .; V gene: TRBV7-2; CDR3 DNA: TGTGCCAGCAGCTTTTCCAGCTTGATTCGGGGTGAAGGGAGCTATGGCTACACCTTC; CDR3 protein: CASSFSSLIRGEGSYGYTF
clone size: .; J gene: TRBJ1-1; D gene: .; V gene: TRBV27; CDR3 DNA: TGTGCCAGCCGCCCGGGCAGGGTAGGTTCTGAAGCTTTCTTT; CDR3 protein: CASRPGRVGSEAFF
clone size: .; J gene: TRBJ2-7; D gene: TRBD2; V gene: TRBV6-5; CDR3 DNA: TGTGCCAGCAGTCGGACTAGCGGAGTCCTTGAGCAGTACTTC; CDR3 protein: CASSRTSGVLEQYF
clone size: .; J gene: TRBJ2-7; D gene: TRBD2; V gene: TRBV6-6; CDR3 DNA: TGTGCCAGCAGACCCCCTAGCGGGGGCAACTCCTACGAGCAGTACTTC; CDR3 protein: CASRPPSGGNSYEQYF
clone size: once; J gene: TRBJ1-1; D gene: .; V gene: TRBV7-8; CDR3 DNA: TGTGCCAGCAGCTTAACGGGATGGGCCACTGAAGCTTTCTTT; CDR3 protein: CASSLTGWATEAFF
clone size: few; J gene: TRBJ1-1; D gene: TRBD1; V gene: TRBV29-1; CDR3 DNA: TGCAGCGTTGGAGGGACAGGGGGGACTGAAGCTTTCTTT; CDR3 protein: CSVGGTGGTEAFF
clone size: .; J gene: TRBJ1-4; D gene: TRBD1; V gene: TRBV5-3; CDR3 DNA: TGTGCCAGAAGCTTTTGGCCTGGCAGGGGGCATCCTAATGAAAAACTGTTTTTT; CDR3 protein: CARSFWPGRGHPNEKLFF
clone size: .; J gene: TRBJ2-1; D gene: .; V gene: TRBV18; CDR3 DNA: TGTGCCAGCTCACCAATGGGGGCCAATGAGCAGTTCTTC; CDR3 protein: CASSPMGANEQFF
clone size: .; J gene: TRBJ2-5; D gene: TRBD1; V gene: TRBV14; CDR3 DNA: TGTGCCAGCAGCCAAGTCAGGGGGCGAGAGACCCAGTACTTC; CDR3 protein: CASSQVRGRETQYF
clone size: .; J gene: TRBJ1-2; D gene: .; V gene: TRBV11-3; CDR3 DNA: TGTGCCAGCAGCTTAGAAGGGGCTCGGGGCTACACCTTC; CDR3 protein: CASSLEGARGYTF
clone size: .; J gene: TRBJ2-7; D gene: .; V gene: TRBV6-5; CDR3 DNA: TGTGCCAGCAGACCTTGGTTTAGCGGTTCCTACGAGCAGTACTTC; CDR3 protein: CASRPWFSGSYEQYF
clone size: .; J gene: TRBJ2-1; D gene: .; V gene: TRBV9; CDR3 DNA: TGTGCCAGCAGCGTCGGCCCGAGACTATACAATGAGCAGTTCTTC; CDR3 protein: CASSVGPRLYNEQFF
clone size: .; J gene: TRBJ2-3; D gene: .; V gene: TRBV25-1; CDR3 DNA: TGTGCCAGCACCTACCCCAGACATCCTCAAGGCCCAGATACGCAGTATTTT; CDR3 protein: CASTYPRHPQGPDTQYF
clone size: .; J gene: TRBJ2-3; D gene: TRBD1; V gene: TRBV6-5; CDR3 DNA: TGTGCCAGCAGCGAGGGACAGGTTCTATTAGATACGCAGTATTTT; CDR3 protein: CASSEGQVLLDTQYF
clone size: .; J gene: TRBJ2-5; D gene: .; V gene: TRBV27; CDR3 DNA: TGTGCCAGCTGGACTTTTGAGGAGACCCAGTACTTC; CDR3 protein: CASWTFEETQYF
clone size: few; J gene: TRBJ1-2; D gene: TRBD1; V gene: TRBV6-5; CDR3 DNA: TGTGCCAGCAGGCCAGGACAGGGGCCCTCCTATGGCTACACCTTC; CDR3 protein: CASRPGQGPSYGYTF